One sample yielded the 8 T cell receptor beta chains listed below, sequenced in a study of blood T cell repertoires in COVID-19. Method: immunoSEQ multiplex PCR; TCRdb's copy keeps in-frame clones and lacks some. Of 150,000 to 200,000 clones listed, about 88% were seen once; the top ten hold about 2.1%. Material: peripheral blood. Receptors originate from a man aged 18 to 30 who had recovered from COVID-19.

This clone was counted a single time. The chain couples TRBV6-1 to TRBJ1-1; D may be TRBD1 (5 bases). This CDR3 comprises 13 residues. Germline loops: CDR1 MNHNS, CDR2 SASEGT. V was trimmed by 2 bases and J by 8 bases, leaving 12 bases between them. As DNA, the CDR3 is TGTGCCAGCAGTGAACTACCAGGGAAAGAAGCTTTCTTT. It encodes CASSELPGKEAFF.

The sample holds one count of this clone. The chain uses TRBV3-1 (or the pseudogene TRBV3-2) and TRBJ2-4, with D uncertain. V lost 4 bases and J lost 16, with 23 bases in between. This CDR3 is built from 14 residues. Germline assignment: CDR1 LGHDT and CDR2 YNNKEL (reference sequence). CDR3 DNA: TGTGCCAGCAGCCCATCCCGGGTTCTGGTTGTACGATACTTC. Translated: CASSPSRVLVVRYF.

The rearrangement uses TRBV2 and TRBJ2-3; D not resolved. Germline lookup yields CDR1 SNHLY and CDR2 FYNNEI. The CDR3 sequence is 15 residues long. Trimming pared 1 base from V and 1 base from J, leaving 9 bases between. CDR3 sequence (DNA): TGTGCCAGCAGTGAAGTTCAGTGGCGCACAGATACGCAGTATTTT. Its protein product is CASSEVQWRTDTQYF.

CDR3 protein: CASSPQTGLWDNSPLHF. The CDR3 bases are TGTGCCAGTAGCCCCCAGACAGGGTTATGGGATAATTCACCCCTCCACTTT. The J gene is TRBJ1-6, the V gene TRBV19, with 7 bases aligning to TRBD1. In germline, CDR1 is LNHDA, CDR2 SQIVND (reference sequence). V shed 6 bases and J 5 bases; nucleotides not matched to a gene: 13. This CDR3 region has 17 residues.

V is TRBV20-1 and J is TRBJ2-7; maybe TRBD1 (6 bases). Germline lookup yields CDR1 DFQATT and CDR2 SNEGSKA (reference sequence). Deletions cut 6 bases from V and 3 bases from J, with 9 bases between. CDR3 length: 11 residues. Here the CDR3 reads CSAGQNYEQYF. CDR3 coding DNA: TGCAGTGCCGGACAGAACTACGAGCAGTACTTC.

Written as DNA, the CDR3 is TGTGCCAGCAGCGCCGGGGGTGAGGCCTACGAGCAGTACTTC. This gives the protein CASSAGGEAYEQYF. This rearrangement joins TRBV9 to TRBJ2-7; D is possibly TRBD2 (6 bases). The CDR3 covers 14 residues. With 3 bases removed from V and 2 bases from J, the gap between germline ends came to 12 bases. Germline V gene data show CDR1 as SGDLS and CDR2 as YYNGEE.

This chain joins TRBV7-2 and TRBJ1-6; unclear D gene. From germline, CDR1 is SGHTA and CDR2 FQGNSA. The CDR3 contains 14 residues. Trimming stripped 4 bases from V and 10 bases from J, with 14 bases between. CDR3 in DNA: TGTGCCAGCAGCTCCCGGACTCGGCAATCACCCCTCCACTTT. Translation: CASSSRTRQSPLHF. The full variable domain, completed using reference TRBV7-2 and TRBJ1-6, is GAGVSQSPSNKVTEKGKDVELRCDPISGHTALYWYRQSLGQGLEFLIYFQGNSAPDKSGLPSDRFSAERTGGSVSTLTIQRTQQEDSAVYLCASSSRTRQSPLHFGNGTRLTVT.

CDR3 sequence: CASSPLTGDVSAPNQPQHF. CDR3 nucleotides: TGTGCCAGCAGTCCCCTGACAGGGGATGTTTCTGCACCCAATCAGCCCCAGCATTTT. V gene TRBV6-2 or TRBV6-3 combines with J gene TRBJ1-5, with 8 bases matching TRBD1. From germline, CDR1 is MNHEY and CDR2 SVGEGT. This CDR3 is built from 19 residues. After removal of 5 bases from V and 3 bases from J, the junction contained 18 bases not matched to a gene.